This is a list of T cell receptor beta chains from one sample in a study of T cells expressing NK-cell markers. Each CDR3 protein gets one entry in TCRdb, which reprocessed the 5' RACE reads and gives no DNA. The sample table sets out 200,000 to 300,000 distinct CDR3 sequences. Sequencing was performed on blood T cells: a sorted CD56 or NKG2C T cell subset, CD4+ or CD8+ T cells, or bulk PBMC T cells (not recorded which). The receptors come from a man between 18 and 35 years old in good health. Each CDR3 is given with its conserved first and last residue. Each record gives: J gene, V gene, CDR3 protein.

j_call: TRBJ2-3; v_call: TRBV15; cdr3_aa: CATSRSSGVEDTQYF
j_call: TRBJ1-1; v_call: TRBV5-5; cdr3_aa: CASSLQGTLNTEAFF
j_call: TRBJ1-5; v_call: TRBV19; cdr3_aa: CASSIDFTTNWVRPQHF
j_call: TRBJ2-3; v_call: TRBV29-1; cdr3_aa: CSVEWQGAWDTQYF
j_call: TRBJ2-7; v_call: TRBV20-1; cdr3_aa: CSARERTKYEQYF
j_call: TRBJ2-7; v_call: TRBV7-2; cdr3_aa: CASSRDGGSYEQYF
j_call: TRBJ2-1; v_call: TRBV6-2/TRBV6-3; cdr3_aa: CASSSGTSRQFF
j_call: TRBJ2-5; v_call: TRBV7-7; cdr3_aa: CASSLGLLLGETQYF
j_call: TRBJ2-7; v_call: TRBV4-1; cdr3_aa: CASSQEAIYEQYF
j_call: TRBJ2-7; v_call: TRBV29-1; cdr3_aa: CSVPYRDPPYEQYF
j_call: TRBJ1-1; v_call: TRBV12-5; cdr3_aa: CASGLYTEAFF
j_call: TRBJ1-4; v_call: TRBV7-8; cdr3_aa: CASSSRDREFEKLFF
j_call: TRBJ2-1; v_call: TRBV20-1; cdr3_aa: CSARRSGLIDNEQFF
j_call: TRBJ2-7; v_call: TRBV25-1; cdr3_aa: CASSDRNRGWGYEQYF
j_call: TRBJ2-2; v_call: TRBV18; cdr3_aa: CASSAGTATGELFF
j_call: TRBJ1-1; v_call: TRBV7-3; cdr3_aa: CASSLSGDYTEAFF
j_call: TRBJ1-1; v_call: TRBV9; cdr3_aa: CASSEQTGGLNTEAFF
j_call: TRBJ2-7; v_call: TRBV29-1; cdr3_aa: CSVTRGAVEQYF
j_call: TRBJ2-7; v_call: TRBV28; cdr3_aa: CASSLSYREAYEQYF
j_call: TRBJ2-7; v_call: TRBV29-1; cdr3_aa: CSGGLAGGYEQYF
j_call: TRBJ1-6; v_call: TRBV7-9; cdr3_aa: CASSFGQGNGNSPLHF
j_call: TRBJ1-2; v_call: TRBV27; cdr3_aa: CASSERGRSYGYTF
j_call: TRBJ1-1; v_call: TRBV30; cdr3_aa: CALRGENTEAFF
j_call: TRBJ2-1; v_call: TRBV18; cdr3_aa: CASSPLGTGTYNEQFF
j_call: TRBJ2-6; v_call: TRBV15; cdr3_aa: CATSRERDSGANVLTF
j_call: TRBJ2-6; v_call: TRBV24-1; cdr3_aa: CATSDVQQGSGANVLTF
j_call: TRBJ1-1; v_call: TRBV7-9; cdr3_aa: CASSLVGEDTEAFF
j_call: TRBJ2-3; v_call: TRBV30; cdr3_aa: CAWSIQGTNTDTQYF
j_call: TRBJ2-7; v_call: TRBV9; cdr3_aa: CASSVSGQGTYEQYF
j_call: TRBJ2-2; v_call: TRBV20-1; cdr3_aa: CSAQRLATNTGELFF
j_call: TRBJ1-1; v_call: TRBV29-1; cdr3_aa: CSANYRVDTEAFF
j_call: TRBJ2-1; v_call: TRBV5-1; cdr3_aa: CASSSTSAHNEQFF
j_call: TRBJ2-7; v_call: TRBV20-1; cdr3_aa: CSASRGLDYEQYF
j_call: TRBJ2-4; v_call: TRBV12-3/TRBV12-4; cdr3_aa: CASRVLAGGPHIQYF
j_call: TRBJ2-3; v_call: TRBV30; cdr3_aa: CAWSVQLGTTDTQYF
j_call: TRBJ1-5; v_call: TRBV12-3/TRBV12-4; cdr3_aa: CASSPRDRGYQPQHF
j_call: TRBJ2-5; v_call: TRBV20-1; cdr3_aa: CSAPPQTGWGTQYF
j_call: TRBJ2-3; v_call: TRBV5-1; cdr3_aa: CASREGPLGTDTQYF
j_call: TRBJ2-7; v_call: TRBV6-2/TRBV6-3; cdr3_aa: CASSHDITYEQYF
j_call: TRBJ1-2; v_call: TRBV29-1; cdr3_aa: CSVETTGSGYTF
j_call: TRBJ2-1; v_call: TRBV7-8; cdr3_aa: CASSPTGLATGDEQFF
j_call: TRBJ2-1; v_call: TRBV6-1; cdr3_aa: CASRPGQGHEQFF
j_call: TRBJ2-1; v_call: TRBV2; cdr3_aa: CASILGGGNEQFF
j_call: TRBJ2-1; v_call: TRBV5-1; cdr3_aa: CASSFLAGNNEQFF
j_call: TRBJ2-1; v_call: TRBV20-1; cdr3_aa: CSARRSPRVGVYNEQFF
j_call: TRBJ1-1; v_call: TRBV19; cdr3_aa: CASSIGRSGTTFF
j_call: TRBJ2-1; v_call: TRBV5-4; cdr3_aa: CASRPAGDNEQFF